Shown below are 8 T cell receptor beta chains from a single sample sequenced in a study of cytomegalovirus exposure and HLA in healthy donors (dated by TCRdb to the late 2010s). Library preparation used the immunoSEQ multiplex PCR assay. For the multiplex PCR, a mixture combining 60 forward primers for TCR Vbeta segments and 13 reverse primers for TCR Jbeta segments was used. This immuneACCESS table, as held by TCRdb, lists in-frame sequences with V and J called but not all clones. Of the missing ones, under half trace to an unresolved V gene in checked studies; the others have no known cause. Here the sample has around 140,000 clones; approximately 80% occur a single time. The top ten clones comprise 4.2% of the sample. Sequences were obtained from PBMCs. All receptors come from a male donor in good health and CMV-seropositive.

The gene calls are TRBV9 and TRBJ1-1, with D tentatively TRBD1 (5 bases). Trimming removed 0 bases from V and 2 bases from J, with 8 bases in between. Germline V gene data show CDR1 as SGDLS and CDR2 as YYNGEE. CDR3 length: 14 amino acids. This chain's CDR3 is CASSVGQFNTEAFF. The CDR3 DNA reads as TGTGCCAGCAGCGTAGGACAGTTCAACACTGAAGCTTTCTTT.

The chain carries TRBV28 and TRBJ1-5; D call uncertain. Trimming took 6 bases from V and 0 from J, leaving 12 bases between them. This CDR3 is built from 15 residues. CDR1 and CDR2 (germline): MDHEN, SYDVKM. CDR3 amino acids: CASRRGSYSNQPQHF. In DNA form, the CDR3 reads TGTGCCAGCAGGAGAGGCAGTTATAGCAATCAGCCCCAGCATTTT.

The chain has TRBV11-2 and TRBJ1-6; weak D call: TRBD1 (6 bases). CDR1 is SGHAT and CDR2 is FQNNGV in the germline V gene. V was shortened by 0 bases and J by 7 bases, with 10 bases between the two germline ends. The length of the CDR3 is 15 residues. CDR3 amino acids: CASSLDGQSNSPLHF. CDR3 in DNA: TGTGCCAGCAGCTTAGATGGACAGTCAAATTCACCCCTCCACTTT. Based on the CDR3 plus reference TRBV11-2 and TRBJ1-6, the full variable domain is EAGVAQSPRYKIIEKRQSVAFWCNPISGHATLYWYQQILGQGPKLLIQFQNNGVVDDSQLPKDRFSAERLKGVDSTLKIQPAKLEDSAVYLCASSLDGQSNSPLHFGNGTRLTVT.

The chain uses TRBV13 and TRBJ2-7, with D tentatively TRBD2 (5 bases). This CDR3 is built from 16 residues. Germline lookup yields CDR1 PRHDT and CDR2 FYEKMQ (reference sequence). V dropped 0 bases and J dropped 3 bases, with 15 bases sitting between them. CDR3 in amino acids: CASSLGIAPEDYEQYF. CDR3 DNA sequence: TGTGCCAGCAGCTTAGGTATCGCCCCGGAGGACTACGAGCAGTACTTC. Variable domain in full (rest from reference TRBV13 and TRBJ2-7): AAGVIQSPRHLIKEKRETATLKCYPIPRHDTVYWYQQGPGQDPQFLISFYEKMQSDKGSIPDRFSAQQFSDYHSELNMSSLELGDSALYFCASSLGIAPEDYEQYFGPGTRLTVT.

As for this clone: A read error may produce the germline difference seen at one junction end. The rearrangement links TRBV7-9 to TRBJ2-1; weak D call: TRBD1 (5 bases). Germline CDR1 reads SEHNR; CDR2 reads FQNEAQ (reference sequence). This CDR3 comprises 16 residues. The CDR3 region has the DNA TGTTCCAGCAGCTTAAGGGGCGGAATCCCCTACAATGAGCAGTTCTTC. The encoded protein is CSSSLRGGIPYNEQFF. Full variable domain (rest looked up from reference TRBV7-9 and TRBJ2-1): DTGVSQNPRHKITKRGQNVTFRCDPISEHNRLYWYRQTLGQGPEFLTYFQNEAQLEKSRLLSDRFSAERPKGSFSTLEIQRTEQGDSAMYLCSSSLRGGIPYNEQFFGPGTRLTVL.

The chain carries TRBV28 and TRBJ1-6; tentative D call: TRBD1 (6 bases). Germline V gene lookup returns CDR1 MDHEN and CDR2 SYDVKM. This CDR3 has 14 residues. Trimming took off 1 base at V and 10 bases at J, with 11 bases between the two ends. The CDR3 spells CASSLYTQGSPLHF. In DNA, the CDR3 is TGTGCCAGCAGTTTATACACCCAGGGGTCACCCCTCCACTTT.

A single count supports this clone. The V gene is TRBV6-1, the J gene TRBJ2-1; possibly TRBD2 for D (5 bases). The germline V and J ends were trimmed by 8 bases and 3 bases, with 17 bases remaining between them. The CDR3 totals 15 residues. From germline, CDR1 is MNHNS and CDR2 SASEGT. CDR3 in amino acids: CASSRVSGLYNEQFF. CDR3 DNA sequence: TGTGCCAGCTCCCGAGTGAGCGGCCTCTACAATGAGCAGTTCTTC.

The chain recombines TRBV30 with TRBJ2-2; 8 bases fit TRBD2. The V gene's germline CDR1 is GTSNPN and CDR2 SVGIG (reference sequence). The CDR3 length is 15 residues. V lost 0 bases, J lost 6 bases, and 6 bases stayed unmatched. The CDR3 here is CAWSVYRGGSGELFF. In nucleotides, the CDR3 is TGTGCCTGGAGTGTATACCGGGGGGGATCCGGGGAGCTGTTTTTT. The variable domain in full, completed from reference TRBV30 and TRBJ2-2, reads SQTIHQWPATLVQPVGSPLSLECTVEGTSNPNLYWYRQAAGRGLQLLFYSVGIGQISSEVPQNLSASRPQDRQFILSSKKLLLSDSGFYLCAWSVYRGGSGELFFGEGSRLTVL.